This T cell receptor (beta chain) was recorded in a study of T cells in Graves' hyperthyroidism and ophthalmopathy. Study-level results: Most expanded thyroid clonotypes above 0.001 also appeared in blood.

Amplified regions were TCR beta CDR3 sequences from RNA transcripts. TCR CDR3 regions were first amplified by RT-PCR with HTBI primers. TCRdb analysed the multiplex PCR reads with MiXCR anew, one entry per CDR3 protein. Of 490,000 or so distinct CDR3 sequences detected, roughly 23% appear once; the ten largest clones hold around 50%. Germline V CDR1 and CDR2: ENHRY, SYGVKD. The V segment lost 6 bases and the J segment 3 bases; nucleotides outside the gene matches: 2. CDR3 length: 13 amino acids. PBMCs were obtained from about 9.9 ml fresh peripheral blood. This clonotype has a handful of counts. Its antigen is not identified.

The receptor comes from a woman aged 70-85 years with Graves' ophthalmopathy. What was sequenced was blood. The chain employs TRBV10-3 and TRBJ2-7; TRBD2 aligns across 10 bases. The CDR3 is CAISSGGVYEQYF. The CDR3 DNA reads as TGTGCCATCAGCAGCGGGGGGGTCTACGAGCAGTACTTC.